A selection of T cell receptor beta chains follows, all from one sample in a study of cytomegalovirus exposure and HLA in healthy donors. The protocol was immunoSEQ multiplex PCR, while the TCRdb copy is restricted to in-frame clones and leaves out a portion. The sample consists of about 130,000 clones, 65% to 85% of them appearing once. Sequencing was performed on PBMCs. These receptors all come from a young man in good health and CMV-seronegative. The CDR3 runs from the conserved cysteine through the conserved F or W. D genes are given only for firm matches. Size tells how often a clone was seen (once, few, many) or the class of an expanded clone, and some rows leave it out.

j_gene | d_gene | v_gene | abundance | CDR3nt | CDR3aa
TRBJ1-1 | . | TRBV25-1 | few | TGTGCCAGCAGTAAGGGGGGGCGGACTGAAGCTTTCTTT | CASSKGGRTEAFF
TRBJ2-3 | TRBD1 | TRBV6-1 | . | TGTGCCAGCAGTGAAGGACAGGGGGGCACAGATACGCAGTATTTT | CASSEGQGGTDTQYF
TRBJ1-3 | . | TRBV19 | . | TGTGCCAGTGCGTGGGTGGACACAAACACCATATATTTT | CASAWVDTNTIYF
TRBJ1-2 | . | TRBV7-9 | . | TGTGCCAGCAGCGCGCCGAGGGTTTGGGGCTACACCTTC | CASSAPRVWGYTF
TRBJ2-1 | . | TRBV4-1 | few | TGCGCCAGCAGCCAAGTTGACATGGTGCGACACAATGAGCAGTTCTTC | CASSQVDMVRHNEQFF
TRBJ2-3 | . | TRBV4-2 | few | TGTGCCAGCAGCCCTCTTGTGGCGGGCGGGACAGATACGCAGTATTTT | CASSPLVAGGTDTQYF
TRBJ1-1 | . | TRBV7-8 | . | TGTGCCAGCAGCTTAGATAGGGGGGGTTACACTGAAGCTTTCTTT | CASSLDRGGYTEAFF
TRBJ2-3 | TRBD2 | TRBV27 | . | TGTGCCAGCAGTCCACTGTCCGGGGGGGGTACAGATACGCAGTATTTT | CASSPLSGGGTDTQYF
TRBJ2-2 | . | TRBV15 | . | TGTGCCACCGAGGGGAGGACCGGGGAGCTGTTTTTT | CATEGRTGELFF
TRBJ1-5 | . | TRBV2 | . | TGTGCCAGCAGTGATTCCGGGCAGCCCCAGCATTTT | CASSDSGQPQHF
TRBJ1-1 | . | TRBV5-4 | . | TGTGCCAGCAGCCCGCCAGGACCCCAGGGCACTGAAGCTTTCTTT | CASSPPGPQGTEAFF
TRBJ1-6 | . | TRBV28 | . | TGTGCCAGCAGTCCCGGCCTAGGTGTCGGTTCACCCCTCCACTTT | CASSPGLGVGSPLHF
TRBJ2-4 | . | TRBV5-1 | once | TGCGCCAGCAGCTTGGACAGGGCGGCGAACATTCAGTACTTC | CASSLDRAANIQYF
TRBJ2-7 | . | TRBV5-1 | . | TGCGCCAGCAGCTTACTATTTCACCGGGACATTGGCTCCTACGAGCAGTACTTC | CASSLLFHRDIGSYEQYF
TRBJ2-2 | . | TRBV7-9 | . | TGTGCCAGCAGCCCCAGGCCTTTAACGTCGAACACCGGGGAGCTGTTTTTT | CASSPRPLTSNTGELFF
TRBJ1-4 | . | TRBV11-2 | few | TGTGCCAGCAGCTTAGAACTATTGGGGGCTCCTAATGAAAAACTGTTTTTT | CASSLELLGAPNEKLFF
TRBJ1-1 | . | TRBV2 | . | TGTGCCAGCGGAGGTAGGGTTTCGGACACTGAAGCTTTCTTT | CASGGRVSDTEAFF
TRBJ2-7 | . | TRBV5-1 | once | TGCGCCAGCAGCTTGGAATTCGGGCCAAGGGGGTTGGGGCAGTACTTC | CASSLEFGPRGLGQYF
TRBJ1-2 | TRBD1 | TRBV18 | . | TGTGCCAGCTCCTCGGGGACAGGGGCCGGCTACACCTTC | CASSSGTGAGYTF
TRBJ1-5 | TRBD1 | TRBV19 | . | TGTGCCAGTAGTATAAGAGGGACAGGGATTCAGCCCCAGCATTTT | CASSIRGTGIQPQHF
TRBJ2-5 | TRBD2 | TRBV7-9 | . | TGTGCCAGCAGCGCATTACTAGCGACGCAAGGCCCCCAGTACTTC | CASSALLATQGPQYF
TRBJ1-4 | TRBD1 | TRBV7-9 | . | TGTGCCAGCAGCTTATCCGGGACAGGGGGCCGGAGGGAAAAACTGTTTTTT | CASSLSGTGGRREKLFF
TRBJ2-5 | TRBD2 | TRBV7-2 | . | TGTGCCAGCAGCGGCCGGGCGGGGGGTACGGAGACCCAGTACTTC | CASSGRAGGTETQYF
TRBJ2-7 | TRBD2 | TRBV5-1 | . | TGCGCCAGCAGCTTGGCTAGCGGGGGCCCATACGAGCAGTACTTC | CASSLASGGPYEQYF
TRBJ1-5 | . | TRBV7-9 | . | TGTGCCAGCAGCTTAATGGGGGCTGGTCAGCCCCAGCATTTT | CASSLMGAGQPQHF
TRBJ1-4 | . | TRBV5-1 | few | TGCGCCAGCAGCCCCGGCGGGTGGGAAAAACTGTTTTTT | CASSPGGWEKLFF
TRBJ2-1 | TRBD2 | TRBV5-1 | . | TGCGCCAGCAGCATTGGACTAGCGGGGGACAATGAGCAGTTCTTC | CASSIGLAGDNEQFF
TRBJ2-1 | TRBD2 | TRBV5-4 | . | TGTGCCAGCAGCTCCGGGACTAGGCCCTACAATGAGCAGTTCTTC | CASSSGTRPYNEQFF
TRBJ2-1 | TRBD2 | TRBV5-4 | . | TGTGCCAGCAGCAAATTAGCGGGAGACACCTACAATGAGCAGTTCTTC | CASSKLAGDTYNEQFF
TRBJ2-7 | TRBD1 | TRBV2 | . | TGTGCCAGCAGCGGCGCGTGGCAGGGGGCGCGGCAAATCTACGAGCAGTACTTC | CASSGAWQGARQIYEQYF
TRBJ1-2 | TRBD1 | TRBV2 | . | TGTGCCAGCAGTGAGGACCAGGGGGTGAAGGGCTACACCTTC | CASSEDQGVKGYTF
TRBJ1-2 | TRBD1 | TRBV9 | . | TGTGCCAGTAAAGCAGGGGGGTATTTCGATGGCTACACCTTC | CASKAGGYFDGYTF
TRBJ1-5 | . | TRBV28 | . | TGTGCCAGCAGTCCCCACAGGGAACATCAGCCCCAGCATTTT | CASSPHREHQPQHF
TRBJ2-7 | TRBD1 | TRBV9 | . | TGTGCCAGCAGCGGGGAGGCGGGACAGGGAACCTACGAGCAGTACTTC | CASSGEAGQGTYEQYF
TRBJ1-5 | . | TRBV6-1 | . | TGTGCCAGCAGTGAAACTCAGCGACAGCCCCAGCATTTT | CASSETQRQPQHF
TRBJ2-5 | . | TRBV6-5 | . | TGTGCCAGCAGTTACGAGACATGGGCGACCCAGTACTTC | CASSYETWATQYF
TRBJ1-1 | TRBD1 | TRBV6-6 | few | TGTGCCAGCAGGTCCGGGACAGGGTATACTGAAGCTTTCTTT | CASRSGTGYTEAFF
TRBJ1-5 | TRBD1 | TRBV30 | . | TGTGCCTGGACCCAACAGGGGGTAGGGCAGCCCCAGCATTTT | CAWTQQGVGQPQHF
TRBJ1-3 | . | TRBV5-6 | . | TGTGCCAGCAGCAACAGGATAGGGGGGGGGTATGGAAACACCATATATTTT | CASSNRIGGGYGNTIYF
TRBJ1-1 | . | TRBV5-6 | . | TGTGCCAGCAGCGGACAGTTGAACACTGAAGCTTTCTTT | CASSGQLNTEAFF
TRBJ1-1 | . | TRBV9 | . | TGTGCCAGCAGCGACACGAACACTGAAGCTTTCTTT | CASSDTNTEAFF
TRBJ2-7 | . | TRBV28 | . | TGTGCCAGCAGCCCCCTTTACACCGTATACGAGCAGTACTTC | CASSPLYTVYEQYF
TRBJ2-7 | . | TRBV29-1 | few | TGCAGCGCTCAGGGGCAAACCCTCTACGAGCAGTACTTC | CSAQGQTLYEQYF
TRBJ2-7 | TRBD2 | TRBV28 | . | TGTGCCAGCAGTTTAGCGGGAGGAGGTAACGAGCAGTACTTC | CASSLAGGGNEQYF
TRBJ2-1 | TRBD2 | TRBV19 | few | TGTGCCAGTAGGCCTAGCGGGAGGTCCTACAATGAGCAGTTCTTC | CASRPSGRSYNEQFF
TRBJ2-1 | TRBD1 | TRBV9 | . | TGTGCCAGCAGCGTGTTGGGGGGGACAGGGGGGAATGAGCAGTTCTTC | CASSVLGGTGGNEQFF
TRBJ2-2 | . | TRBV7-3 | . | TGTGCCAGCAGCTTAGAGGGTTGGGCCGGGGAGCTGTTTTTT | CASSLEGWAGELFF
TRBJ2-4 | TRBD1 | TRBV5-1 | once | TGCGCCAGCAGCTTGGGGACAGGGAAAAACATTCAGTACTTC | CASSLGTGKNIQYF
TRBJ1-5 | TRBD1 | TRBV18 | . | TGTGCCAGCTCCCCCGACAGGGGGCCGGCTCAGCCCCAGCATTTT | CASSPDRGPAQPQHF
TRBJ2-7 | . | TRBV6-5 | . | TGTGCCAGCAGGCCGTACAGCCCTTACTCCTACGAGCAGTACTTC | CASRPYSPYSYEQYF
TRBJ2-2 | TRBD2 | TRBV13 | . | TGTGCCAGCAGCCTAAGGACTAGCGGAGACACCGGGGAGCTGTTTTTT | CASSLRTSGDTGELFF
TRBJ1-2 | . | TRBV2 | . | TGTGCCAGCAGTGAATATGGAGTCTATGGCTACACCTTC | CASSEYGVYGYTF
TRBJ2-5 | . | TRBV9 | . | TGTGCCAGCAGCGTGGGGGGTTTCCAAGAGACCCAGTACTTC | CASSVGGFQETQYF
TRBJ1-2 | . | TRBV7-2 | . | TGTGCCAGCAGCCCACCCGGGGGGTCGGCAGCTTCCTATGGCTACACCTTC | CASSPPGGSAASYGYTF
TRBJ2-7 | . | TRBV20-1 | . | TGCAGTGCTAGACAGAACTACGAGCAGTACTTC | CSARQNYEQYF